The 2 T cell receptor beta chains in this list originate from one sample, sequenced in a study of cytomegalovirus exposure and HLA in healthy donors. Primers included in the PCR were 60 Vbeta and 13 Jbeta primers. The method was immunoSEQ multiplex PCR; TCRdb's version includes in-frame clones alone and lacks a portion of them. The sample includes roughly 150,000 clones, around 73% seen only once; the top ten take 1.4%. The material sequenced was PBMCs. The source is a male donor in good health and CMV-seronegative.

This chain links TRBV7-2 with TRBJ2-7, with TRBD1 identical over 8 bases. The CDR3 runs to 17 residues. CDR1 and CDR2 from the germline V gene are SGHTA and FQGNSA. Germline trimming cut 0 bases from V and 0 bases from J; bases unmatched to any gene: 7. CDR3 coding DNA: TGTGCCAGCAGCTTAGCGGAGGGGACAGGACTCTCCTACGAGCAGTACTTC. Encoded protein: CASSLAEGTGLSYEQYF.

V gene TRBV5-1 combines with J gene TRBJ1-4; 8 bases align to TRBD1. The germline CDR1 and CDR2 sequences are SGHRS and YFSETQ. The CDR3 is 18 amino acids. J was trimmed by 7 bases and V by 0 bases; bases with no gene match: 14. Here the CDR3 DNA reads TGCGCCAGCAGCTTGGCCGGGGCAGGGGGCAGTTTTGGTGAAAAACTGTTTTTT. Translated, it gives CASSLAGAGGSFGEKLFF.